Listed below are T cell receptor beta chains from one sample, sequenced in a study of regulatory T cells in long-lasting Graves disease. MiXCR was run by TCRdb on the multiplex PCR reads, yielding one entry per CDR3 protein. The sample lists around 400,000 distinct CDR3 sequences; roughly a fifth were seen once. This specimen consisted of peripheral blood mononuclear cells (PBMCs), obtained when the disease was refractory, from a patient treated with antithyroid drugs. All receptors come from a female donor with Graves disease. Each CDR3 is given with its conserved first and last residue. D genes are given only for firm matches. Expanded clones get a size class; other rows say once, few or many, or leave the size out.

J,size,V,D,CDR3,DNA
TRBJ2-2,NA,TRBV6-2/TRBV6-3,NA,CASSETEGGELFF,TGTGCCAGCAGTGAAACGGAGGGCGGGGAGCTGTTTTTT
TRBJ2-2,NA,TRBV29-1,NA,CSVVGGTGELFF,TGCAGCGTTGTGGGGGGCACCGGGGAGCTGTTTTTT
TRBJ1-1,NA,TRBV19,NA,CASSIAGGQNTEAFF,TGTGCCAGTAGTATCGCCGGTGGGCAGAACACTGAAGCTTTCTTT
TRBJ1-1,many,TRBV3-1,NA,CASSSTGGMNTEAFF,TGTGCCAGCAGCTCGACCGGGGGAATGAACACTGAAGCTTTCTTT
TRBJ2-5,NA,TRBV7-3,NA,CASSQGGGETQYF,TGTGCCAGCAGCCAAGGGGGAGGAGAGACCCAGTACTTC
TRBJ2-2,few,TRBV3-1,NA,CASSQRSNTGELFF,TGTGCCAGCAGCCAGAGATCGAACACCGGGGAGCTGTTTTTT
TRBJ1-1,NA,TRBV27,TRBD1,CASRILQGGNTEAFF,TGTGCCAGCAGGATACTCCAGGGGGGGAACACTGAAGCTTTCTTT
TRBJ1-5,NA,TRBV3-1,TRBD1,CASSPGTGNSQPQHF,TGTGCCAGCAGCCCCGGGACAGGGAATTCCCAGCCCCAGCATTTT
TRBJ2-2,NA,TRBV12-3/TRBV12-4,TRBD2,CASSLRAGGRTGELFF,TGTGCCAGCAGTTTAAGGGCGGGAGGGAGAACCGGGGAGCTGTTTTTT
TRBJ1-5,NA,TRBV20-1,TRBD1,CSARDSQGAYSNQPQHF,TGCAGTGCTAGAGATTCTCAGGGGGCCTATAGCAATCAGCCCCAGCATTTT
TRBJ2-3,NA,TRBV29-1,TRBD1,CSVEGTGHSTDTQYF,TGCAGCGTTGAAGGGACAGGGCATAGCACAGATACGCAGTATTTT
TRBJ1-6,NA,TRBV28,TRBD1,CATSPGQGYSPLHF,TGTGCCACCTCCCCGGGACAGGGGTATTCACCCCTCCACTTT
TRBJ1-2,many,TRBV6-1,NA,CASSSYSGRGRNYGYTF,TGTGCCAGCAGCAGTTACTCAGGAAGGGGAAGGAACTATGGCTACACCTTC
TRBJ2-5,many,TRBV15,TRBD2,CATSRDLGLAVGETQYF,TGTGCCACCAGCAGAGATTTAGGACTAGCGGTAGGGGAGACCCAGTACTTC
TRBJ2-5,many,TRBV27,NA,CASSLRFYGETQYF,TGTGCCAGCAGTCTCCGATTCTATGGAGAGACCCAGTACTTC
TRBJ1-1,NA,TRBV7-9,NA,CASSPRQTMNTEAFF,TGTGCCAGCAGCCCAAGACAGACCATGAACACTGAAGCTTTCTTT
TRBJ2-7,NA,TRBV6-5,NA,CASSYSNDNEQYF,TGTGCCAGCAGTTACTCGAACGACAACGAGCAGTACTTC
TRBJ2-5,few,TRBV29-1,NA,CSVPPREETQYF,TGCAGCGTCCCCCCGCGGGAAGAGACCCAGTACTTC
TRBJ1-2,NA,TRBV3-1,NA,CASSQDLGAAYGYTF,TGTGCCAGCAGCCAAGACTTGGGGGCAGCTTATGGCTACACCTTC
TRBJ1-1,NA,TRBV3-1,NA,CASSQRAANTEAFF,TGTGCCAGCAGCCAAAGGGCGGCGAACACTGAAGCTTTCTTT
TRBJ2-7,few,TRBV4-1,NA,CASSHKGEGHYSYEQYF,TGCGCCAGCAGCCATAAAGGAGAGGGACATTACTCCTACGAGCAGTACTTC
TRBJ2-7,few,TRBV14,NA,CASSQAQSSYEQYF,TGTGCCAGCAGCCAAGCGCAAAGCTCCTACGAGCAGTACTTC
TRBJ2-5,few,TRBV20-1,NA,CSARQMGNQETQYF,TGCAGTGCTAGGCAAATGGGTAACCAAGAGACCCAGTACTTC
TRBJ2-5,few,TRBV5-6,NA,CASSLGLEDGVETQYF,TGTGCCAGCAGCTTGGGTCTAGAGGATGGAGTGGAGACCCAGTACTTC
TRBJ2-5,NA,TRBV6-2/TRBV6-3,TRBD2,CASSFTGGRGETQYF,TGTGCCAGCAGTTTCACGGGAGGGCGAGGAGAGACCCAGTACTTC
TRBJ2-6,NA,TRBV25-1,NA,CASSDDSRSGANVLTF,TGTGCCAGCAGTGATGACAGCCGCTCTGGGGCCAACGTCCTGACTTTC
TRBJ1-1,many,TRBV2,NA,CASSNRVLTEAFF,TGTGCCAGCAGCAACAGGGTTCTGACTGAAGCTTTCTTT
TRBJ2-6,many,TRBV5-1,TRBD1,CASSSGQRPWGANVLTF,TGCGCCAGCAGCTCGGGACAGCGGCCGTGGGGGGCCAACGTCCTGACTTTC
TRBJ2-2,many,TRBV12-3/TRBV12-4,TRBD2,CASSLNQRESFGELFF,TGTGCCAGCAGTTTGAATCAGCGGGAGTCGTTCGGGGAGCTGTTTTTT
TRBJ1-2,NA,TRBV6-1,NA,CASSRSQGQGYGYTF,TGTGCCAGCAGCCGATCTCAGGGGCAAGGCTATGGCTACACCTTC
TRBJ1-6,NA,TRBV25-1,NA,CASRAGENSPLHF,TGTGCCTCCCGGGCAGGGGAGAATTCACCCCTCCACTTT
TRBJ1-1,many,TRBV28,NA,CASSFSRSAEAFF,TGTGCCAGCAGTTTCTCCCGATCCGCTGAAGCTTTCTTT
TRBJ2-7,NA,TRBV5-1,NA,CASSPVQGVYEQYF,TGCGCCAGCAGCCCCGTTCAAGGAGTCTACGAGCAGTACTTC
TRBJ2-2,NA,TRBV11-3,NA,CASSLSGSSANTGELFF,TGTGCCAGCAGCTTATCTGGGTCTAGCGCTAACACCGGGGAGCTGTTTTTT
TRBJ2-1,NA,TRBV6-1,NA,CASSPVGGRFRNEQFF,TGTGCCAGCAGTCCGGTTGGAGGGAGGTTTAGAAATGAGCAGTTCTTC
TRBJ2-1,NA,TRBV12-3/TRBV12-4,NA,CASSFPGTGNNEQFF,TGTGCCAGCAGTTTTCCCGGGACGGGAAACAATGAGCAGTTCTTC
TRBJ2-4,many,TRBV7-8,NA,CASSLAWNTWVYF,TGTGCCAGCAGCTTAGCGTGGAACACTTGGGTGTACTTC